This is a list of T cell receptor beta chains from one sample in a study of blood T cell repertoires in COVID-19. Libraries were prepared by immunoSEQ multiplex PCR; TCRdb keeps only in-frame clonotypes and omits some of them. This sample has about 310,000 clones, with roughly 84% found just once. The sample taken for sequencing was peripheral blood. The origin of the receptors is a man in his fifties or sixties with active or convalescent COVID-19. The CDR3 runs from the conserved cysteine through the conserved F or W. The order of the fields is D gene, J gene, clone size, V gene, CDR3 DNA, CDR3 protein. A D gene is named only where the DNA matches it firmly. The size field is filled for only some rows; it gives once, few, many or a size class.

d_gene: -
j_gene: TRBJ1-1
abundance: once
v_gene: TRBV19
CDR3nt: TGTGCCAGTAGTATATCGGGTTTTATCCCTGAAGCTTTCTTT
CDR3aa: CASSISGFIPEAFF

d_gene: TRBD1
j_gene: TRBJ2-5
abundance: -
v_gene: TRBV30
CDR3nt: TGTGCCTGGAGTGGGGACAGGCGGCGTGAGATCCAAGAGACCCAGTACTTC
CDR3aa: CAWSGDRRREIQETQYF

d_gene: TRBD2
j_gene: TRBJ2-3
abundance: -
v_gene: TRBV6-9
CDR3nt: TGTGCCAGCAGTTACGCGGGGGAGGGTTTGAGCACAGATACGCAGTATTTT
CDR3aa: CASSYAGEGLSTDTQYF

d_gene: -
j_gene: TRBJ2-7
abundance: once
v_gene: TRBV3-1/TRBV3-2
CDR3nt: TGTGCCAGCAGCCAAGGAGAGGAGAGCGAGCAGTACTTC
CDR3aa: CASSQGEESEQYF

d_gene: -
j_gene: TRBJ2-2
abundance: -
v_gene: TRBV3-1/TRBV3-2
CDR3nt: TGTGCCAGCAGCCCGATGGCGGACACCGGGGAGCTGTTTTTT
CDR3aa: CASSPMADTGELFF

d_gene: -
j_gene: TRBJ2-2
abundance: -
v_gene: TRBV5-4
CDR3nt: TGTGCCAGCAGTGCGGTGGGCACCGGGGAGCTGTTTTTT
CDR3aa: CASSAVGTGELFF

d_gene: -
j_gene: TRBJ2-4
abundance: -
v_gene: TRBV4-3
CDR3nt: TGCGCCAGCAGCCCCCCAGACGGAGCTAAAAACATTCAGTACTTC
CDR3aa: CASSPPDGAKNIQYF

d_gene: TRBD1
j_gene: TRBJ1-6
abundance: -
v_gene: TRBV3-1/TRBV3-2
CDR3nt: TGTGCCAGCAGCCACGGACAGGGAATAGGGTCACCCCTCCACTTT
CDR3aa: CASSHGQGIGSPLHF

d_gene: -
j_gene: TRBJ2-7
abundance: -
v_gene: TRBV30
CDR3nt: TGTGCCTGGAGTGTACGGGGACTTGCCTACGAGCAGTACTTC
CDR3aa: CAWSVRGLAYEQYF

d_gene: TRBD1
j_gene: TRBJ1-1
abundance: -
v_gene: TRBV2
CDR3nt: TGTGCCAGCGGTTCAGCAGGGGGCGGTATGACTGAAGCTTTCTTT
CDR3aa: CASGSAGGGMTEAFF

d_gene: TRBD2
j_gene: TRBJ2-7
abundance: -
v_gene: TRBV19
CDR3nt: TGTGCCAGTAGTATTACTAGCGGGTCCTACGAGCAGTACTTC
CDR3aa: CASSITSGSYEQYF

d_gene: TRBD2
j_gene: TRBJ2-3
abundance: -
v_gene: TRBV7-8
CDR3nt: TGTGCCAGCAGCTTTCCTGTCTCCGGTCTAGCGGGTCGGGATACGCAGTATTTT
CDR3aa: CASSFPVSGLAGRDTQYF

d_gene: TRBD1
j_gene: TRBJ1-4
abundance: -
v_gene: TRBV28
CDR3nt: TGTGCCAGCAGCCCAGGGACAGGGGTTGGTGAAAAACTGTTTTTT
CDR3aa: CASSPGTGVGEKLFF

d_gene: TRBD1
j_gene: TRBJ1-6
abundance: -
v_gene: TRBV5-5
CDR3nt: TGTGCCAGCAGCTGGGACAGGGTTTCACCCCTCCACTTT
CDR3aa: CASSWDRVSPLHF

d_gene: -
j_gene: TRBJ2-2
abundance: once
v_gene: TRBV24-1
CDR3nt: TGTGCTATCTCCACCCCACAGGGCACCGGGGAGCTGTTTTTT
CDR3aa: CAISTPQGTGELFF

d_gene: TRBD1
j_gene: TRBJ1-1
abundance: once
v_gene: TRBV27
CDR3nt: TGTGCCAGCAGTCGACAGGGGCCTTTCGGAGCTTTCTTT
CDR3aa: CASSRQGPFGAFF

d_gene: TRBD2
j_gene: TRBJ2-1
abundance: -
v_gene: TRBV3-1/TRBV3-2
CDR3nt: TGTGCCAGCAGGGGGACTAGCGGGAATCTTGAGCAGTTCTTC
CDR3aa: CASRGTSGNLEQFF

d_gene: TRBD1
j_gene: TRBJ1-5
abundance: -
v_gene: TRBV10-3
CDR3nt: TGTGCCATCAGACGGACAGGGGAGGGTCAGCCCCAGCATTTT
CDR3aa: CAIRRTGEGQPQHF

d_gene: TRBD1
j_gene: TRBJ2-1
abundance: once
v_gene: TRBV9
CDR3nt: TGTGCCAGCAGCGTAAGTCCGGACAGGTACAATGAGCAGTTCTTC
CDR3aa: CASSVSPDRYNEQFF

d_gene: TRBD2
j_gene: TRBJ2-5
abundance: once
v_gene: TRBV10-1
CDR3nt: TGCGCCAGCAGGGCGGGAGACGGAGAGACCCAGTACTTC
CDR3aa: CASRAGDGETQYF

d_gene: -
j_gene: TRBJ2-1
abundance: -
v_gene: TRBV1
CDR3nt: TGCACCAGCAGCCAAGAAGGGGCGGGAGGGCCAGGCAATGAGCAGTTCTTC
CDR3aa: CTSSQEGAGGPGNEQFF

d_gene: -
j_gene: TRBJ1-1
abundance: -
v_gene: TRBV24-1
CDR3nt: TGTGCCACCAGGGACAGCCTGAACACTGAAGCTTTCTTT
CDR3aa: CATRDSLNTEAFF

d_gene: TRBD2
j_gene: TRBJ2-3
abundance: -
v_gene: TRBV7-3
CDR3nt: TGTGCCAGCAGCCGTGGACTAGCGGGGGTCACAGATACGCAGTATTTT
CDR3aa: CASSRGLAGVTDTQYF

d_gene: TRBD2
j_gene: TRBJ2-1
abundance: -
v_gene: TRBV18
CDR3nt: TGTGCCAGCTCACGGAGCGGGACCTACAATGAGCAGTTCTTC
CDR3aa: CASSRSGTYNEQFF

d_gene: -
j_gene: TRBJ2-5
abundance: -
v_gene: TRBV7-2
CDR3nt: TGTGCCAGCAGCTCAAGACTAGATGTGGAGACCCAGTACTTC
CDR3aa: CASSSRLDVETQYF

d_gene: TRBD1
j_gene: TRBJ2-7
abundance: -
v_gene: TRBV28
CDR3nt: TGTGCCAGCAGTTTGGGGGGGACAGGGAGCTCCTACGAGCAGTACTTC
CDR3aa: CASSLGGTGSSYEQYF

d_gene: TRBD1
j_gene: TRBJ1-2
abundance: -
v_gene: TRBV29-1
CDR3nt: TGCAGCGTCGACAGGGGCCCCTATGGCTACACCTTC
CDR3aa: CSVDRGPYGYTF

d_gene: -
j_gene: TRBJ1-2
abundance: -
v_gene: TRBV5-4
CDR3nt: TGTGCCAGCAGCCCACCAGTCGGGAATGGCTACACCTTC
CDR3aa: CASSPPVGNGYTF

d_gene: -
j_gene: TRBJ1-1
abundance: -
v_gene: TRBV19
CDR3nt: TGTGCCAGTAGTATTAGGAGGACGAACACTGAAGCTTTCTTT
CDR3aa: CASSIRRTNTEAFF

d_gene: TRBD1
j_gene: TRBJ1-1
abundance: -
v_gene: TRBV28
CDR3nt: TGTGCCAGCAGCCTATGGGGATTTGGACAGGGGGCGGCTGAAGCTTTCTTT
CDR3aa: CASSLWGFGQGAAEAFF

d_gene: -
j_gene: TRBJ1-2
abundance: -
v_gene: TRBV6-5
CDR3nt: TGTGCCAGCACGCCGCAGGGAGGCGCTGGCTACACCTTC
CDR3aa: CASTPQGGAGYTF

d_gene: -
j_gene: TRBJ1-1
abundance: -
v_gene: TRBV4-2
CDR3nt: TGTGCCAGCAGCCAAGAAGCACAGGATAACACTGAAGCTTTCTTT
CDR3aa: CASSQEAQDNTEAFF

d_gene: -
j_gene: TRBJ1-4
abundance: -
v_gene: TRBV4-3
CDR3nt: TGCGCCAGCAGCCAAGAGGTTGGGGCTGGTAATGAAAAACTGTTTTTT
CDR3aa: CASSQEVGAGNEKLFF

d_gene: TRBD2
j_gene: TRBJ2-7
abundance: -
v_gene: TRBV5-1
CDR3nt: TGCGCCAGCAGCTTCTGGCCTGCGGGGACTAGCGGAGACGGGAGCTCCTACGAGCAGTACTTC
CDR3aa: CASSFWPAGTSGDGSSYEQYF

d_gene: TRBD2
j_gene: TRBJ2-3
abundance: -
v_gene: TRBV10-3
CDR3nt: TGTGCCATCAGCTTTGGGGGACTAGCTTTCTCAGATACGCAGTATTTT
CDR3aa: CAISFGGLAFSDTQYF

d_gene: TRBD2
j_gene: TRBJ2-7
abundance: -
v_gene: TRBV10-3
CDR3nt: TGTGCCATCAGTGAGGGGACTAGCGGTTATAGCTCCTACGAGCAGTACTTC
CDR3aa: CAISEGTSGYSSYEQYF

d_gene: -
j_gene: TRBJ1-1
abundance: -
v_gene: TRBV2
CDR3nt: TGTGCCAGCAGTGAAGCGCGAAGTATGAACACTGAAGCTTTCTTT
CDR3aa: CASSEARSMNTEAFF

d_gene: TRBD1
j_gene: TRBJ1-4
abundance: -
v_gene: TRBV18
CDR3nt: TGTGCCAGCTCACCAACTAGGGGGCATAGCGAAAAACTGTTTTTT
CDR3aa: CASSPTRGHSEKLFF

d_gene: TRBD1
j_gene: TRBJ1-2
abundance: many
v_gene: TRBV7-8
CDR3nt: TGTGCCAGCAGCTCGAGGACAGGAGGGGCCTATGGCTACACCTTC
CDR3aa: CASSSRTGGAYGYTF

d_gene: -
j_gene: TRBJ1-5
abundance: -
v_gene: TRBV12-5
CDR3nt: TGTGCTACCGGGAGATATAGCAATCAGCCCCAGCATTTT
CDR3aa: CATGRYSNQPQHF

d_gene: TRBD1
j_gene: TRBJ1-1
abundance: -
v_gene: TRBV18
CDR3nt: TGTGCCAGCTCACCACAGCAGGGGGAAAACACTGAAGCTTTCTTT
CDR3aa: CASSPQQGENTEAFF

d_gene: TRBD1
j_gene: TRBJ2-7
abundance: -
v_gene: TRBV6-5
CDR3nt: TGTGCCAGCACGGGGGACAGGGAATATGGGGAGCAGTACTTC
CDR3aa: CASTGDREYGEQYF

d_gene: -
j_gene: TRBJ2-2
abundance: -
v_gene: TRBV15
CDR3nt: TGTGCCACCAGCAGAGAGTGGGGCAGGAGCGCCACCGGGGAGCTGTTTTTT
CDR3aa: CATSREWGRSATGELFF

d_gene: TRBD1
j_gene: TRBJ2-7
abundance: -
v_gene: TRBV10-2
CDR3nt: TGCGCCAGCAGTGAAGGAGCCGGGACAGGGGCCTACGAGCAGTACTTC
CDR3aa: CASSEGAGTGAYEQYF

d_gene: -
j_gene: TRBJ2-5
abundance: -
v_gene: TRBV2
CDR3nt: TGTGCCAGCAGTAACATCGGACGAGCTGGGGGGGAGACCCAGTACTTC
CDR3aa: CASSNIGRAGGETQYF

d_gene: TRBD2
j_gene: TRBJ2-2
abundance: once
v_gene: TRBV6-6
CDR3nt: TGTGCCAGCAGTTACACCACGCGGGAGGGGACCGGGGAGCTGTTTTTT
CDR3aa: CASSYTTREGTGELFF

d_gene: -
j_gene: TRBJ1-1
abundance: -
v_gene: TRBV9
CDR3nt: TGTGCCAGCAGCCCCCGATCATGGGGTGGGGGGTTCAAGGTGAACACTGAAGCTTTCTTT
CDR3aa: CASSPRSWGGGFKVNTEAFF

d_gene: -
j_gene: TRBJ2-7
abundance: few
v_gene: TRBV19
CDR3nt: TGTGCCAGTAGTATAGGTGCGGAGCCTCCTTTCAAGGTATACGAGCAGTACTTC
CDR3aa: CASSIGAEPPFKVYEQYF

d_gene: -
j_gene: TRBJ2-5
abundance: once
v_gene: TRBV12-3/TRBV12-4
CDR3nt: TGTGCCAGCAGTTTAGCTACACTAGGGCCCCAGTACTTC
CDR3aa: CASSLATLGPQYF

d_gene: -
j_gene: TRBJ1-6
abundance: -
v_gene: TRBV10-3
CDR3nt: TGTGCCATCAGTAGTCTTCCTCGACAGGCCTCCTATAATTCACCCCTCCACTTT
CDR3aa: CAISSLPRQASYNSPLHF

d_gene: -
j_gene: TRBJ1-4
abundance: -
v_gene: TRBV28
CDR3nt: TGTGCCAGCAGCGCTTCAGGGCTTTTGGAAAAACTGTTTTTT
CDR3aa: CASSASGLLEKLFF

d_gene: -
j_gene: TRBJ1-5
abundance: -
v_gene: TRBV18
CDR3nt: TGTGCCAGCTCACCACAACCGGGGAGAGCAGCCCAGCCCCAGCATTTT
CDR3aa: CASSPQPGRAAQPQHF

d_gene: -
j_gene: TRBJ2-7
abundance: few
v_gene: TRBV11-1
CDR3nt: TGTGCCAGCAGCGGACAGAGGGGTTCCTACGAGCAGTACTTC
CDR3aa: CASSGQRGSYEQYF

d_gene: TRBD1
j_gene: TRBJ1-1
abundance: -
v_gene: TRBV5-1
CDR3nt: TGCGCCAGCAGCCCCCGGACAGGGTCGGACACTGAAGCTTTCTTT
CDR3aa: CASSPRTGSDTEAFF